These T cell receptor beta chains were read from a single sample in a study of blood T cell repertoires in COVID-19. The table came from immunoSEQ multiplex PCR; TCRdb's copy has only in-frame clones and leaves some out. The table lists 95,000 to 150,000 clones, over 70% of them singletons. Material for sequencing was peripheral blood. The receptor source for this set is a man aged 65 to 79 with acute or convalescent COVID-19. The CDR3 runs from the conserved cysteine through the conserved F or W.

j_call cdr3_length v_call cdr3_aa
TRBJ2-7 14 TRBV4-2 CASSRQDRIYEQYF
TRBJ2-7 16 TRBV5-1 CASSRMPDRPSLEQYF
TRBJ1-1 13 TRBV5-1 CASSLGSGTEAFF
TRBJ1-6 14 TRBV29-1 CSVGTGSRNSPLHF
TRBJ2-7 13 TRBV7-8 CASSRAGVREQYF
TRBJ2-5 16 TRBV27 CASRKGTSGGQETQYF
TRBJ2-1 16 TRBV7-9 CASSLATGLTYNEQFF
TRBJ1-2 13 TRBV19 CASSAGTGVGYTF
TRBJ1-4 14 TRBV2 CASRVDGKLGKLFF
TRBJ2-7 16 TRBV18 CASSPPEGGRGREQYF
TRBJ1-3 14 TRBV5-1 CASRPDSSGNTIYF
TRBJ2-2 15 TRBV11-2 CASSLGTGNTGELFF
TRBJ1-1 14 TRBV18 CASSSMTSNTEAFF
TRBJ1-1 14 TRBV19 CASSVQGGNTEAFF
TRBJ1-3 15 TRBV24-1 CATSDPVVSGNTIYF
TRBJ1-5 14 TRBV4-1 CASCPQGGNQPQHF
TRBJ1-1 14 TRBV7-9 CASSYDRGYTEAFF